The 28 T cell receptor beta chains presented below share a single source sample, sequenced in a study of blood T cell repertoires in COVID-19. Sequenced by immunoSEQ multiplex PCR; TCRdb stores in-frame clones only, minus some. The table lists about 170,000 clones, around 81% of them singletons. Sequencing was done on a sample of peripheral blood. The receptors shown here come from a man between 70 and 80 years old with active or convalescent COVID-19.

This clone has only a few counts. The rearrangement joins TRBV11-2 to TRBJ2-7; 10 bases are shared with TRBD1. In germline, CDR1 is SGHAT, CDR2 FQNNGV. The length of the CDR3 is 15 residues. After removal of 5 bases from V and 7 bases from J, the junction contained 11 bases not matched to a gene. CDR3: CASSPRTGGIFEQYF. The CDR3 DNA reads TGTGCCAGCAGCCCGAGGACAGGGGGGATCTTTGAGCAGTACTTC. The full variable domain, its missing parts supplied by reference TRBV11-2 and TRBJ2-7, is EAGVAQSPRYKIIEKRQSVAFWCNPISGHATLYWYQQILGQGPKLLIQFQNNGVVDDSQLPKDRFSAERLKGVDSTLKIQPAKLEDSAVYLCASSPRTGGIFEQYFGPGTRLTVT.

The V call is TRBV18, the J call TRBJ1-1; 7 nucleotides line up with TRBD1. This CDR3 spans 15 amino acids. Trimming at V came to 6 bases and at J to 5 bases, leaving 12 bases not matched to a gene. The germline gives CDR1 KGHSH, CDR2 LQKENI. The CDR3 region has the DNA TGTGCCAGCTCGCGGCGGACAGGCGAAGTTACTGAAGCTTTCTTT. This translates into CASSRRTGEVTEAFF. Full variable domain (missing parts from reference TRBV18 and TRBJ1-1): NAGVMQNPRHLVRRRGQEARLRCSPMKGHSHVYWYRQLPEEGLKFMVYLQKENIIDESGMPKERFSAEFPKEGPSILRIQQVVRGDSAAYFCASSRRTGEVTEAFFGQGTRLTVV.

The rearrangement joins TRBV2 to TRBJ1-2; D uncertain. CDR1 is SNHLY and CDR2 is FYNNEI in the germline V gene. V lost 3 bases to trimming and J lost 4 bases, with 12 bases between them. This CDR3 comprises 14 residues. Written as DNA, the CDR3 is TGTGCCAGCAGTGAGGCCGGGTCGGGCTATGGCTACACCTTC. As protein: CASSEAGSGYGYTF.

The chain has TRBV6-4 and TRBJ1-1, with no clear D. The CDR3 is 11 amino acids. Looked up from germline, CDR1 is MRHNA and CDR2 is SNTAGT. Trimming shortened V by 6 bases and J by 12 bases, and 14 bases separated the two germline ends. The CDR3 spells CASRVPTMTFF. As DNA, the CDR3 is TGTGCCAGCAGAGTCCCCACAATGACTTTCTTT.

The genes are TRBV12-3 or TRBV12-4 and TRBJ1-1, with D perhaps matching TRBD1 (5 bases). Between the trimmed V and J ends, which lost 3 bases and 4 bases, there was a span of 9 bases. The CDR3 is made up of 13 amino acids. CDR3 loop: CASSLVRGTEAFF. CDR3 DNA sequence: TGTGCCAGCAGTTTGGTTAGGGGCACTGAAGCTTTCTTT.

The chain has TRBV5-1 and TRBJ1-1; tentative D call: TRBD1 (5 bases). Germline assignment: CDR1 SGHRS and CDR2 YFSETQ. With 2 bases removed from V and 1 base from J, the gap between germline ends came to 9 bases. CDR3 length equals 14 residues. CDR3 coding DNA: TGCGCCAGCAGCTTTGAGACAGAGAACACTGAAGCTTTCTTT. Protein: CASSFETENTEAFF.

The chain uses TRBV5-1 and TRBJ2-7; 10 nucleotides align to TRBD1. CDR3 length: 16 amino acids. Germline loops: CDR1 SGHRS, CDR2 YFSETQ. After removal of 1 base from V and 2 bases from J, the junction contained 6 bases not matched to a gene. The CDR3 loop reads CASSLTGQGIAYEQYF. The CDR3 bases are TGCGCCAGCAGCTTGACGGGACAGGGGATCGCCTACGAGCAGTACTTC.

The genes are TRBV9 and TRBJ1-1; possible D gene TRBD1, 6 bases. Trimming removed 6 bases from V and 8 bases from J, with 17 bases in between. The CDR3 has 13 amino acids. Germline V lookup: CDR1 SGDLS, CDR2 YYNGEE. CDR3: CASKGQQGKEAFF. The CDR3 bases are TGTGCCAGCAAAGGACAGCAGGGTAAGGAAGCTTTCTTT.

V gene TRBV5-1 combines with J gene TRBJ1-4, with D possibly matching TRBD1 (5 bases). The germline V and J ends were trimmed by 2 bases and 7 bases, with 21 bases remaining between them. The CDR3 has 17 residues. Germline loops: CDR1 SGHRS, CDR2 YFSETQ. The CDR3 loop reads CASSFGTSGERGEKLFF. Here the CDR3 DNA reads TGCGCCAGCAGCTTTGGGACCTCGGGGGAGAGGGGTGAAAAACTGTTTTTT.

This chain connects TRBV10-3 to TRBJ1-2, with D possibly matching TRBD1 (5 bases). There are 15 residues in the CDR3. The germline V and J ends were trimmed by 2 bases and 6 bases, with 16 bases remaining between them. From germline, CDR1 is ENHRY and CDR2 SYGVKD. CDR3 nucleotides: TGTGCCATCAGTGAGCCGGGCAGGGTAGCGGATGGCTACACCTTC. It yields the protein CAISEPGRVADGYTF.

The chain uses TRBV5-4 and TRBJ2-1; 7 nucleotides line up with TRBD2. The CDR3 has 17 residues. Germline V gives CDR1 SGHNT, CDR2 YYREEE (reference sequence). V gave up 4 bases and J gave up 4 bases; unmatched junction bases: 14. CDR3 sequence reads: CASSPGREVALYNEQFF. Here the CDR3 DNA reads TGTGCCAGCAGCCCAGGACGGGAGGTCGCTCTTTACAATGAGCAGTTCTTC. The full variable domain, with the rest looked up from reference TRBV5-4 and TRBJ2-1, is ETGVTQSPTHLIKTRGQQVTLRCSSQSGHNTVSWYQQALGQGPQFIFQYYREEENGRGNFPPRFSGLQFPNYSSELNVNALELDDSALYLCASSPGREVALYNEQFFGPGTRLTVL.

The genes are TRBV7-9 and TRBJ1-6, with D maybe TRBD1 (5 bases). The ends were cut back, 5 bases at V and 11 bases at J, with 19 bases in the middle. Germline loops: CDR1 SEHNR, CDR2 FQNEAQ (reference sequence). The CDR3 runs 15 residues. CDR3 loop: CASSLLRQRNTPLHF. CDR3 coding DNA: TGTGCCAGCAGCCTCCTGAGACAGAGAAACACACCCCTCCACTTT.

The chain is built from TRBV5-6 and TRBJ1-6; the D gene is possibly TRBD1 (6 bases). Between the trimmed V and J ends, which lost 4 bases and 0 bases, there was a span of 14 bases. The CDR3 is 17 amino acids. CDR1 is SGHDT and CDR2 is YYEEEE in the germline V gene. CDR3 protein: CASSATGLSSYNSPLHF. The CDR3 DNA follows: TGTGCCAGCAGCGCCACAGGGTTGAGCTCCTATAATTCACCCCTCCACTTT.

The V call is TRBV24-1, the J call TRBJ1-5; D remains ambiguous. This CDR3 spans 13 amino acids. Trimming shortened V by 7 bases and J by 9 bases, and 15 bases separated the two germline ends. Germline lookup yields CDR1 KGHDR and CDR2 SFDVKD. CDR3 residues: CATSTGMGRPQHF. The DNA for the CDR3 is TGTGCCACCAGCACGGGGATGGGAAGGCCCCAGCATTTT.

The V and J genes are TRBV7-9 and TRBJ2-5, with 7 nucleotides matching TRBD1. J gave up 9 bases and V 5 bases, and 15 bases lay outside the gene matches. Germline lookup yields CDR1 SEHNR and CDR2 FQNEAQ (reference sequence). The CDR3 spans 15 residues. DNA for the CDR3: TGTGCCAGCAGCACACACCGGGACAGCGGAAGGGCCCAGTACTTC. Translating gives CASSTHRDSGRAQYF.

This sequence joins TRBV7-2 and TRBJ2-5, with 14 bases fitting TRBD2. Looked up from germline, CDR1 is SGHTA and CDR2 is FQGNSA. V was clipped by 4 bases and J by 3 bases; unmatched bases: 4. The length of the CDR3 is 16 residues. The CDR3 sequence is CASSSPGLAGEETQYF. For the CDR3, the DNA is TGTGCCAGCAGCTCACCGGGACTAGCGGGAGAAGAGACCCAGTACTTC.

The chain carries TRBV6-2 or TRBV6-3 and TRBJ2-2; D call uncertain. Germline V gives CDR1 MNHEY, CDR2 SVGEGT. Between the trimmed V and J ends, which lost 1 base and 6 bases, there was a span of 12 bases. This CDR3 spans 15 amino acids. CDR3 protein: CASSYWQAGAGELFF. The CDR3 nucleotides read TGTGCCAGCAGTTACTGGCAGGCTGGTGCCGGGGAGCTGTTTTTT.

The V gene is TRBV15, the J gene TRBJ2-7; TRBD1 matches 7 bases. After removal of 0 bases from V and 6 bases from J, the junction contained 5 bases not matched to a gene. Germline V CDR1 and CDR2: LNHNV, YYDKDF (reference sequence). The CDR3 totals 14 residues. Here the CDR3 DNA reads TGTGCCACCAGCAGAGACATGACAGGGCCCGAGCAGTACTTC. Protein product: CATSRDMTGPEQYF.

J is TRBJ1-2 and V is TRBV6-5; D is perhaps TRBD1 (6 bases). The V and J ends lost 5 bases and 2 bases respectively, with 15 bases between them. The CDR3 is made up of 15 amino acids. Per the germline V gene, CDR1 is MNHEY and CDR2 is SVGAGI. The CDR3 sequence is CASSHKGQGNYGYTF. In DNA form, the CDR3 reads TGTGCCAGCAGTCACAAAGGTCAGGGGAACTATGGCTACACCTTC.

The gene calls are TRBV7-2 and TRBJ2-7, with D tentatively TRBD1 (6 bases). Germline V gene data show CDR1 as SGHTA and CDR2 as FQGNSA. The CDR3 consists of 17 residues. V dropped 0 bases and J dropped 2 bases, with 17 bases sitting between them. The CDR3 DNA reads TGTGCCAGCAGCTTAGCGGACCCCCGGACAGTCACCTACGAGCAGTACTTC. Its protein is CASSLADPRTVTYEQYF.

J is TRBJ1-3 and V is TRBV18; tentative D call: TRBD1 (5 bases). The CDR3 is 17 residues long. Trimming cost V 0 bases and J 0 bases, with 12 bases left between them. CDR1 is KGHSH and CDR2 is LQKENI in the germline V gene. CDR3 DNA: TGTGCCAGCTCACCACCAGGGGCGGCCAGCTCTGGAAACACCATATATTTT. This gives the protein CASSPPGAASSGNTIYF. Complete variable domain (other parts from reference TRBV18 and TRBJ1-3): NAGVMQNPRHLVRRRGQEARLRCSPMKGHSHVYWYRQLPEEGLKFMVYLQKENIIDESGMPKERFSAEFPKEGPSILRIQQVVRGDSAAYFCASSPPGAASSGNTIYFGEGSWLTVV.

The chain employs TRBV27 and TRBJ1-4; D gene ambiguous. The CDR3 length is 13 residues. The germline gives CDR1 MNHEY, CDR2 SMNVEV (reference sequence). V lost 4 bases and J 3 bases, leaving 6 bases between the germline ends. Written as DNA, the CDR3 is TGTGCCAGCAGTTATCGGTCTAATGAAAAACTGTTTTTT. Translation: CASSYRSNEKLFF.

V is TRBV6-5 and J is TRBJ1-5; the D gene is possibly TRBD1 (5 bases). Germline values: CDR1 MNHEY, CDR2 SVGAGI. The CDR3 consists of 16 residues. V was cut by 4 bases and J by 2 bases, with 15 bases left in between. CDR3: CASSSAGLGGNQPQHF. The CDR3 DNA follows: TGTGCCAGCAGTTCGGCAGGGTTAGGTGGCAATCAGCCCCAGCATTTT.

V is TRBV7-3 and J is TRBJ2-7, with a possible D match to TRBD1 (5 bases). The CDR3 length is 13 residues. V lost 2 bases to trimming and J lost 3 bases, with 8 bases between them. The V gene's germline CDR1 is SGHTA and CDR2 FQGTGA. The CDR3 nucleotides read TGTGCCAGCAGCTTACTAGGGGACTACGAGCAGTACTTC. Amino acid sequence: CASSLLGDYEQYF. The variable domain in full, completed from reference TRBV7-3 and TRBJ2-7, reads GAGVSQTPSNKVTEKGKYVELRCDPISGHTALYWYRQSLGQGPEFLIYFQGTGAADDSGLPNDRFFAVRPEGSVSTLKIQRTERGDSAVYLCASSLLGDYEQYFGPGTRLTVT.

The chain recombines TRBV18 with TRBJ2-7, with 10 bases matching TRBD1. The CDR3 has 14 residues. The V gene's germline CDR1 is KGHSH and CDR2 LQKENI. V lost 5 bases to trimming and J lost 2 bases; unmatched junction nucleotides: 3. CDR3 sequence: CASSGDRGPYEQYF. For the CDR3, the DNA is TGTGCCAGCTCAGGGGACAGGGGCCCCTACGAGCAGTACTTC.

The chain recombines TRBV5-1 with TRBJ2-1, with D perhaps matching TRBD1 (5 bases). The CDR3 is made up of 16 amino acids. The germline V and J ends were trimmed by 4 bases and 0 bases, with 14 bases remaining between them. Germline V gives CDR1 SGHRS, CDR2 YFSETQ. CDR3 DNA: TGCGCCAGCAGCCTGGACATACTAAGCTCCTACAATGAGCAGTTCTTC. Amino acid sequence: CASSLDILSSYNEQFF.

The V call is TRBV5-4, the J call TRBJ2-7, with 11 bases lining up with TRBD1. The V gene's germline CDR1 is SGHNT and CDR2 YYREEE (reference sequence). The length of the CDR3 is 16 residues. V trimming: 1 base; J trimming: 7 bases; junction bases outside the gene matches: 10. The CDR3 DNA reads TGTGCCAGCAGCTTGCTTTCGGGGACAGGGGGGAGTGAGCAGTACTTC. This translates into CASSLLSGTGGSEQYF.

DNA of the CDR3: TGTGCCAGTAGTAAGAGACAGGGTGACACTGAAGCTTTCTTT. Translating it yields CASSKRQGDTEAFF. The chain has TRBV19 and TRBJ1-1, with TRBD1 matching 7 bases. The V and J ends lost 4 bases and 3 bases, in that order; junction bases with no gene match: 5. CDR3 length: 14 residues. Germline loops: CDR1 LNHDA, CDR2 SQIVND (reference sequence).